This T cell receptor beta chain was obtained from a study of shared clonotypes between healthy human individuals. It was 200 to 250 ng DNA, 33,000 or so T cell genomes, that sorted-subset replicate PCRs used. Original processing notes: Owing to the provision of junction-only sequences devoid of quality scores by immunoSEQ, filtering differed. Only in-frame clones appear in the TCRdb table, and some are missing; sequencing was by immunoSEQ multiplex PCR. V and J calls and clone size follow that table, whereas D and trimming were derived from the DNA. The table shows millions of clones, with about 95% occurring only once. CD45RO-negative cells were positively selected for CCR7, leaving out terminally differentiated effector memory CD45RA+ cells. The healthy adult donors were HIV-negative and reported no recent acute infections or vaccinations. The trim removed 5 bases at V and 1 base at J, leaving 3 bases unmatched. The CDR3 length is 14 residues. CDR1 and CDR2 (germline): MNHEY, SVGAGI.

V gene TRBV6-5 combines with J gene TRBJ2-5, with 8 positions matching TRBD1. Sequenced input: naive CD8+ T cells sorted from blood. The source of this sequence is a man between 18 and 29 years old in good health. The CDR3 nucleotides are TGTGCCAGCAGTAATACAGGGGGCCAAGAGACCCAGTACTTC. It codes for CASSNTGGQETQYF.